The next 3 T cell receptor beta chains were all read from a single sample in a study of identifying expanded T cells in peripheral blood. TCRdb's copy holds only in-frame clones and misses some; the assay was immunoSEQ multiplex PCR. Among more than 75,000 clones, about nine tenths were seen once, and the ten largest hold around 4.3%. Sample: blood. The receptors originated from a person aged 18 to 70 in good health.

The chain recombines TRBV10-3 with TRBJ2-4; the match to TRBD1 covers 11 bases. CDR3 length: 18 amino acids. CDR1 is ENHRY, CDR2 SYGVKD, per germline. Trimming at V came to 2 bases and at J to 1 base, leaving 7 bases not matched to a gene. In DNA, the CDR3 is TGTGCCATCAGTGAGACACTGGACAGGGGGCTTGCCAAAAACATTCAGTACTTC. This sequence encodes CAISETLDRGLAKNIQYF.

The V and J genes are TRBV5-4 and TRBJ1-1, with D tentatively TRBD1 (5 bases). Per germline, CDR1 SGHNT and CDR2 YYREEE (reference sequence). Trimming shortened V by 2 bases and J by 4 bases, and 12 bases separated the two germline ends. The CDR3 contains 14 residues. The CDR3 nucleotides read TGTGCCAGCAGCTTCCGAACGGACACCACTGAAGCTTTCTTT. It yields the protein CASSFRTDTTEAFF. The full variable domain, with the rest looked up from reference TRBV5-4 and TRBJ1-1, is ETGVTQSPTHLIKTRGQQVTLRCSSQSGHNTVSWYQQALGQGPQFIFQYYREEENGRGNFPPRFSGLQFPNYSSELNVNALELDDSALYLCASSFRTDTTEAFFGQGTRLTVV.

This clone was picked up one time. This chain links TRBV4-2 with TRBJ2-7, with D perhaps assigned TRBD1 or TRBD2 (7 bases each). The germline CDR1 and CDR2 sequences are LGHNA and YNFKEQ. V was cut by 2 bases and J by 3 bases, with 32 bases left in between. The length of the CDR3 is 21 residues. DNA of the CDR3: TGTGCCAGCAGCCAATCCCCCAAGTTCCCGCCGACAGGGAGGGGCCTCTACGAGCAGTACTTC. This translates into CASSQSPKFPPTGRGLYEQYF.